Listed here are 23 T cell receptor beta chains from one sample, sequenced in a study of molecular identifiers for immune sequencing clone quantification. TCRdb used MiXCR to reprocess the PCR reads, holding one entry per CDR3 protein. This table has more than 50,000 distinct CDR3 sequences, 15% to 20% appearing once. The sample was naive CD8+ T cells from blood, with Jurkat cell RNA spiked in. Subset given: FACS-sorted CD8+CD4-CCR7+CD45RA+ naive T cells. These receptors all stem from a human donor in good health. Some libraries in this study had Jurkat cell RNA spiked in.

A note on this clonotype: The junction and the germline gene differ at one end; a read error may be behind it. The chain employs TRBV4-1 and TRBJ2-1; a weak D match, TRBD2 (6 bases). The germline gives CDR1 MGHRA, CDR2 YSYEKL. The CDR3 loop spans 14 amino acids. DNA for the CDR3: TGCGCCAGCAGCCCGGGAGAGGTGCACAATAAGCAGTTCTTC. This encodes CASSPGEVHNKQFF.

There are many counts of this clonotype. This chain joins TRBV7-3 and TRBJ2-2; possibly TRBD1 for D (5 bases). Germline V gene data show CDR1 as SGHTA and CDR2 as FQGTGA. CDR3 length equals 18 residues. V was cut by 2 bases and J by 1 base, with 17 bases left in between. In nucleotides, the CDR3 is TGTGCCAGCAGCTTATGGCCGAGACAGACAAAGAACACCGGGGAGCTGTTTTTT. It yields the protein CASSLWPRQTKNTGELFF.

This clonotype was found many times. V usage is TRBV12-3 or TRBV12-4 and J usage is TRBJ2-1; D unresolved. Deletions cut 6 bases from V and 8 bases from J, with 29 bases between. The CDR3 is made up of 18 amino acids. The CDR3, as DNA: TGTGCCAGCAGCCCCACACACACCTCGACCCTCCCTGGGGATGAGCAGTTCTTC. Residues: CASSPTHTSTLPGDEQFF.

The V gene is TRBV9, the J gene TRBJ2-2; 9 bases align to TRBD1. CDR3 length equals 16 residues. Germline V gives CDR1 SGDLS, CDR2 YYNGEE. Trimming removed 0 bases from V and 3 bases from J; junction bases left unmatched: 3. CDR3 DNA sequence: TGTGCCAGCAGCGTAGTGGGGACAGGGTACACCGGGGAGCTGTTTTTT. Protein sequence: CASSVVGTGYTGELFF.

Concerning this clonotype itself: It may be a read error: a sequence one base away is much more abundant. CDR3 DNA sequence: TGTGCCAGCAGCAAACCGACCTTGAGCGGTGAAAAACTGTTTTTT. As protein: CASSKPTLSGEKLFF. The chain links TRBV13 to TRBJ1-4; D is uncertain. Germline V CDR1 and CDR2: PRHDT, FYEKMQ (reference sequence). The CDR3 spans 15 residues. V lost 5 bases to trimming and J lost 7 bases, with 17 bases between them. Based on the CDR3 plus reference TRBV13 and TRBJ1-4, the full variable domain is AAGVIQSPRHLIKEKRETATLKCYPIPRHDTVYWYQQGPGQDPQFLISFYEKMQSDKGSIPDRFSAQQFSDYHSELNMSSLELGDSALYFCASSKPTLSGEKLFFGSGTQLSVL.

This clonotype was picked up a small number of times. This chain uses TRBV11-2 with TRBJ1-2, with D possibly matching TRBD1 (5 bases). The CDR3 extends over 17 amino acids. Trimming shortened V by 4 bases and J by 3 bases, and 21 bases separated the two germline ends. Germline assignment: CDR1 SGHAT and CDR2 FQNNGV. CDR3 DNA sequence: TGTGCCAGCAGCTCAGGGAATCCGGACGGGCTATACTATGGCTACACCTTC. Translating it yields CASSSGNPDGLYYGYTF. The entire variable domain, with the rest obtained from reference TRBV11-2 and TRBJ1-2, is as follows: EAGVAQSPRYKIIEKRQSVAFWCNPISGHATLYWYQQILGQGPKLLIQFQNNGVVDDSQLPKDRFSAERLKGVDSTLKIQPAKLEDSAVYLCASSSGNPDGLYYGYTFGSGTRLTVV.

Notes on this clonotype: Relative to the germline gene, one junction end is altered; a read error may explain this. The CDR3 coding sequence is TGTGCCAGCAGTCCTGGGAATGGGCAGTTCTTC. This encodes CASSPGNGQFF. The chain carries TRBV28 and TRBJ2-1; D remains unclear. The CDR3 has 11 amino acids. Germline lookup yields CDR1 MDHEN and CDR2 SYDVKM.

Concerning this clonotype itself: Because the CDR3 is missing its conserved closing phenylalanine or tryptophan, this is likely a read error. CDR3 region: CASRDLAGVGETQYL. In DNA, the CDR3 is TGTGCCAGCAGAGACCTAGCGGGAGTTGGTGAGACCCAGTACCTC. The J gene is TRBJ2-5, the V gene TRBV28; 10 nucleotides match TRBD2. The CDR3 sequence is 15 residues long. CDR1 MDHEN and CDR2 SYDVKM come from the germline V gene. V shed 6 bases and J 5 bases; nucleotides not matched to a gene: 9.

This clonotype was picked up many times. The gene calls are TRBV10-3 and TRBJ2-7, with D hard to call. Germline values: CDR1 ENHRY, CDR2 SYGVKD. The CDR3 length is 12 residues. The V and J ends lost 2 bases and 4 bases respectively, with 6 bases between them. CDR3 coding DNA: TGTGCCATCAGTGAGGACTGGTACGAGCAGTACTTC. Translation: CAISEDWYEQYF.

The V call is TRBV7-6, the J call TRBJ2-1; 10 bases match TRBD2. Germline CDR1 and CDR2: SGHVS and FNYEAQ. The CDR3 is made up of 16 amino acids. Trimming removed 5 bases from V and 7 bases from J; junction bases left unmatched: 11. In DNA form, the CDR3 reads TGTGCCAGCAGCCCCATAGCGGGAGGAATGAAAAATGAGCAGTTCTTC. It codes for CASSPIAGGMKNEQFF.

This clonotype was seen ten or more times. This chain joins TRBV9 and TRBJ2-3; D not resolved. Trimming removed 3 bases at V and 2 bases at J, with 4 bases between. The CDR3 extends over 12 amino acids. Germline lookup yields CDR1 SGDLS and CDR2 YYNGEE. This chain's CDR3 is CASSGSTDTQYF. The CDR3, as DNA: TGTGCCAGCAGCGGCTCCACAGATACGCAGTATTTT.

This clonotype showed up many times. The chain recombines TRBV11-2 with TRBJ2-1; a possible D gene is TRBD2 (5 bases). V lost 4 bases and J 7 bases, leaving 17 bases between the germline ends. The CDR3 runs to 15 residues. The germline V gene has CDR1 SGHAT and CDR2 FQNNGV. This CDR3 is CASSSRTGLFNEQFF. For the CDR3, the DNA is TGTGCCAGCAGCTCAAGGACTGGGTTGTTTAATGAGCAGTTCTTC.

This clonotype has at least ten counts. V and J are TRBV20-1 and TRBJ2-1; TRBD2 aligns across 8 bases. V lost 0 bases to trimming and J lost 7 bases; unmatched junction nucleotides: 17. The CDR3 has 18 residues. The germline gives CDR1 DFQATT, CDR2 SNEGSKA (reference sequence). CDR3 region: CSARDLTYRAGVRNEQFF. The CDR3 DNA is TGCAGTGCTAGAGATTTAACGTATCGAGCGGGAGTTCGGAATGAGCAGTTCTTC.

This clonotype showed up just once. A much larger clone lies one base from this, so it may be a read error. This sequence joins TRBV20-1 and TRBJ2-7, with 7 positions matching TRBD1. Trimming removed 3 bases from V and 5 bases from J; junction bases left unmatched: 7. The CDR3 contains 13 residues. Germline V gene data show CDR1 as DFQATT and CDR2 as SNEGSKA (reference sequence). CDR3: CSARTGKAHEQYF. The CDR3 nucleotides read TGCAGTGCTAGGACAGGGAAGGCCCACGAGCAGTACTTC.

The chain is built from TRBV27 and TRBJ2-1, with 7 positions matching TRBD2. Germline CDR1 is MNHEY and CDR2 is SMNVEV (reference sequence). V dropped 6 bases and J dropped 11; count of bases not matched to a gene: 13. The CDR3 totals 14 residues. The CDR3 reads CASSSGTPYNKQFF. The CDR3 coding sequence is TGTGCCAGCAGCAGCGGGACCCCGTACAACAAGCAGTTCTTC.

This clonotype was detected ten times or more. The V call is TRBV13, the J call TRBJ2-3, with D possibly being TRBD1 or TRBD2 (5 bases each). CDR1 PRHDT and CDR2 FYEKMQ come from the germline V gene (reference sequence). The CDR3 covers 18 residues. V was pared by 2 bases and J by 4 bases, with 22 bases between. The CDR3 loop is CASSLLTPGTRRADTQYF. The CDR3 nucleotides read TGTGCCAGCAGCTTACTTACTCCAGGGACCCGCCGGGCAGATACGCAGTATTTT.

At least ten counts were recorded for this clonotype. The chain links TRBV29-1 to TRBJ2-1, with TRBD1 identical over 7 bases. V was pared by 7 bases and J by 0 bases, with 3 bases of the junction left unmatched. The CDR3 totals 13 residues. CDR1 and CDR2 from the germline V gene are SQVTM and ANQGSEA. CDR3: CSGTGVSYNEQFF. In nucleotides, the CDR3 is TGCAGCGGAACAGGGGTCTCCTACAATGAGCAGTTCTTC.

This clonotype was counted a few times. This chain joins TRBV20-1 and TRBJ2-7, with D possibly matching TRBD2 (5 bases). Between the trimmed V and J ends, which lost 3 bases and 0 bases, there was a span of 9 bases. The V gene's germline CDR1 is DFQATT and CDR2 SNEGSKA (reference sequence). This CDR3 contains 13 residues. Here the CDR3 reads CSASEGASYEQYF. The CDR3 DNA sequence: TGCAGTGCTAGCGAGGGAGCCTCCTACGAGCAGTACTTC.

This rearrangement joins TRBV27 to TRBJ2-7; 8 nucleotides align to TRBD1. CDR1 MNHEY and CDR2 SMNVEV come from the germline V gene (reference sequence). The CDR3 runs to 13 residues. V was clipped by 4 bases and J by 3 bases; unmatched bases: 2. Here the CDR3 DNA reads TGTGCCAGCAGTTGGACAGGGCTCTACGAGCAGTACTTC. Translating gives CASSWTGLYEQYF.

This clonotype was counted ten times or more. V gene TRBV27 combines with J gene TRBJ2-3, with D possibly being TRBD1 (6 bases). Germline lookup yields CDR1 MNHEY and CDR2 SMNVEV (reference sequence). V lost 6 bases and J 1 base, leaving 17 bases between the germline ends. This CDR3 is built from 16 residues. Written as DNA, the CDR3 is TGTGCCAGCAGCCTAAACAGGGTAGAGGGCACAGATACGCAGTATTTT. Its translation is CASSLNRVEGTDTQYF.

This clonotype was found many times. The chain has TRBV7-9 and TRBJ2-1, with D possibly matching TRBD1 (6 bases). The V and J ends lost 7 bases and 6 bases respectively, with 13 bases between them. In germline, CDR1 is SEHNR, CDR2 FQNEAQ (reference sequence). CDR3 size: 13 residues. CDR3 coding DNA: TGTGCCAGCATCCCGGGGACACGCAATGAGCAGTTCTTC. It yields the protein CASIPGTRNEQFF.

This sequence joins TRBV29-1 and TRBJ2-7; a weak D match, TRBD2 (5 bases). This CDR3 is 13 amino acids long. Germline V gives CDR1 SQVTM, CDR2 ANQGSEA. The germline V and J ends were trimmed by 4 bases and 0 bases, with 10 bases remaining between them. The CDR3 DNA is TGCAGCGTTGTTTTCGGGATCTCCTACGAGCAGTACTTC. Protein sequence: CSVVFGISYEQYF.

The CDR3: CASSQRFGQNYEQYF. DNA of the CDR3: TGCGCCAGCAGCCAAAGGTTTGGACAAAACTACGAGCAGTACTTC. This chain joins TRBV4-1 and TRBJ2-7, with D maybe TRBD1 (5 bases). Between the trimmed V and J ends, which lost 2 bases and 3 bases, there was a span of 14 bases. Germline CDR1 reads MGHRA; CDR2 reads YSYEKL. This CDR3 has 15 residues.